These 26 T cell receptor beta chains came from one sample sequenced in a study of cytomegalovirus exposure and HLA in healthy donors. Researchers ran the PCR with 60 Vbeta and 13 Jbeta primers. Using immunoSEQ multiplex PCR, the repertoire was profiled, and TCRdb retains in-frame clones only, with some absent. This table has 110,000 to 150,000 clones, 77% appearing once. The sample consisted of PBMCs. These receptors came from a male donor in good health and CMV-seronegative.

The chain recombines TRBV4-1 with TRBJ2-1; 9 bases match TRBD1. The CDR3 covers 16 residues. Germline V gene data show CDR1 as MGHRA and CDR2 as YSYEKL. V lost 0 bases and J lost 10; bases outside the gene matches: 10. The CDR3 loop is CASSQDTGGSGREQFF. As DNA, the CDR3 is TGCGCCAGCAGCCAAGATACAGGGGGCTCGGGGCGGGAGCAGTTCTTC.

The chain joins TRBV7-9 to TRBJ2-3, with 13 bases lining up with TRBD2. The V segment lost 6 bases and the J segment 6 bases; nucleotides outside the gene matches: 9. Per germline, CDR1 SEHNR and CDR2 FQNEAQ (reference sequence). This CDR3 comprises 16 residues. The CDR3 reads CASRKLAGGPDDTQYF. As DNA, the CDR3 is TGTGCCAGCAGGAAACTAGCGGGGGGGCCGGACGATACGCAGTATTTT.

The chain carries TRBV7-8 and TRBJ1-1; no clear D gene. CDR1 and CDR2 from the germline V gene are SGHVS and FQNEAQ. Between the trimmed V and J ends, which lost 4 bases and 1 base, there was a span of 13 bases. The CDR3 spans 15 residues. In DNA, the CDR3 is TGTGCCAGCAGCTCAATCTCGACACAGAACACTGAAGCTTTCTTT. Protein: CASSSISTQNTEAFF.

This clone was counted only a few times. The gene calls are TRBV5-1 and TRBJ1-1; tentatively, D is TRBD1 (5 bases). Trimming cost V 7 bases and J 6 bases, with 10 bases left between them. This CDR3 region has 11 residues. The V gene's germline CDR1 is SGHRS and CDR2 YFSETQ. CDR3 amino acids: CASQGTAEAFF. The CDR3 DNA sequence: TGCGCCAGCCAGGGAACGGCTGAAGCTTTCTTT. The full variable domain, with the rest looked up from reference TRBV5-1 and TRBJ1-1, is KAGVTQTPRYLIKTRGQQVTLSCSPISGHRSVSWYQQTPGQGLQFLFEYFSETQRNKGNFPGRFSGRQFSNSRSEMNVSTLELGDSALYLCASQGTAEAFFGQGTRLTVV.

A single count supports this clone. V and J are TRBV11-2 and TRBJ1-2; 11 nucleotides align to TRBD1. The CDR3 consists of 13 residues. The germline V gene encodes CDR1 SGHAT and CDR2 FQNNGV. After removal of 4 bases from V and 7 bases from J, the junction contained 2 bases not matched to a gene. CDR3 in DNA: TGTGCCAGCAGCTCGGGACAGGGGGGTGGCTACACCTTC. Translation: CASSSGQGGGYTF.

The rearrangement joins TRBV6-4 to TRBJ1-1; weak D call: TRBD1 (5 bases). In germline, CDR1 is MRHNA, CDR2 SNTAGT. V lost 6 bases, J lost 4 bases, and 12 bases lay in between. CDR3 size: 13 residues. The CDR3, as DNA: TGTGCCAGCAGCAGGGAATCGGGCACTGAAGCTTTCTTT. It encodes CASSRESGTEAFF.

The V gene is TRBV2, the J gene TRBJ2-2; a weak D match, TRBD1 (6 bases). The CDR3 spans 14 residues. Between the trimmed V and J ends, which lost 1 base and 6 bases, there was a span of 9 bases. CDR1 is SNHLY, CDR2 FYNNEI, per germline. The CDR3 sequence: CASSEDRVAGELFF. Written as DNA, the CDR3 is TGTGCCAGCAGTGAAGACAGGGTAGCCGGGGAGCTGTTTTTT.

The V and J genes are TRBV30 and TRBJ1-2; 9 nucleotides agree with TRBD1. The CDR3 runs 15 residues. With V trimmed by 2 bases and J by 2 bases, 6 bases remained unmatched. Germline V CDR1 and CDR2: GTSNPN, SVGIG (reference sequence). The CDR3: CAWSRQGVGNYGYTF. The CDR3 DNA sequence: TGTGCCTGGAGTCGACAGGGGGTTGGGAACTATGGCTACACCTTC. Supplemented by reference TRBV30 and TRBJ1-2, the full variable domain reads SQTIHQWPATLVQPVGSPLSLECTVEGTSNPNLYWYRQAAGRGLQLLFYSVGIGQISSEVPQNLSASRPQDRQFILSSKKLLLSDSGFYLCAWSRQGVGNYGYTFGSGTRLTVV.

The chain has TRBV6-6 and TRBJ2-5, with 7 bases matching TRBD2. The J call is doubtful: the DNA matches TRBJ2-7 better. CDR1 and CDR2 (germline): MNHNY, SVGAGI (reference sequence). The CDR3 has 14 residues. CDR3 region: CASSSSGGSYEQYF. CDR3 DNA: TGTGCCAGCAGCTCTAGCGGAGGATCCTACGAGCAGTACTTC.

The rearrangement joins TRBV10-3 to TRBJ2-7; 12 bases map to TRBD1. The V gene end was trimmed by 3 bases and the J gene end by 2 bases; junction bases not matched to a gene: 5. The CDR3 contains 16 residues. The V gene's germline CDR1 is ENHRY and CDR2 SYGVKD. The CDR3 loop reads CAISDRDRGPPYEQYF. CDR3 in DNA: TGTGCCATCAGTGATAGGGACAGGGGGCCCCCCTACGAGCAGTACTTC.

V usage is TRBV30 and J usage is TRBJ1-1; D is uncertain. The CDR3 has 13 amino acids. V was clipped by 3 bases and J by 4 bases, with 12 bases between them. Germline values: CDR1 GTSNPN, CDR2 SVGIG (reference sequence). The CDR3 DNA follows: TGTGCCTGGAGGGAACGGGTTTTCACTGAAGCTTTCTTT. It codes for CAWRERVFTEAFF.

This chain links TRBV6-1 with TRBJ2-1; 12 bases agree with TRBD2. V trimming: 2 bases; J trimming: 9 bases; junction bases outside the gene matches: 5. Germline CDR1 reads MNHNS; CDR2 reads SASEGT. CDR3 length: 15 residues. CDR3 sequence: CASSESSGRAIEQFF. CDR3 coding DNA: TGTGCCAGCAGTGAATCTAGCGGGAGGGCCATTGAGCAGTTCTTC.

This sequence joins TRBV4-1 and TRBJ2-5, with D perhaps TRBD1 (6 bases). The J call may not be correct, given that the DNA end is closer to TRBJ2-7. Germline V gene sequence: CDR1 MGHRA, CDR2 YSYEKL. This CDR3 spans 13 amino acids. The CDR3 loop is CASSQDRHYEQYF. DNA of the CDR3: TGCGCCAGCAGCCAGGACAGACACTACGAGCAGTACTTC.

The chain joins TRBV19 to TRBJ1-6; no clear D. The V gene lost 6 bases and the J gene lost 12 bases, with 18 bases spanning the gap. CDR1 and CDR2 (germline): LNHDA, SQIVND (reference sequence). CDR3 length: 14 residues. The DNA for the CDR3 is TGTGCCAGTAGCCCCTGGGGTAAAGAGGGACCCCTCCACTTT. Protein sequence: CASSPWGKEGPLHF.

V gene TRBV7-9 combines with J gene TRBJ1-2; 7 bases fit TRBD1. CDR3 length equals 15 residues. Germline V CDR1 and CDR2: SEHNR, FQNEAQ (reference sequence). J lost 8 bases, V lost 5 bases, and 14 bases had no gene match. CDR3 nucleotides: TGTGCCAGCAGCCCCGAAAACAGGGGTTGGGGCGGCTACACCTTC. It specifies CASSPENRGWGGYTF.

DNA for the CDR3: TGTGCCAGCAGGACCAGTGGACTCCTTTTACACGAGCAGTACTTC. The encoded protein is CASRTSGLLLHEQYF. The genes are TRBV6-5 and TRBJ2-7; possible D gene TRBD2, 5 bases. This CDR3 is built from 15 residues. Trimming stripped 6 bases from V and 5 bases from J, with 20 bases between. The germline CDR1 and CDR2 sequences are MNHEY and SVGAGI.

CDR3 in amino acids: CATTSGREVETQYF. In DNA form, the CDR3 reads TGTGCCACCACAAGCGGGAGGGAGGTGGAGACCCAGTACTTC. The chain recombines TRBV15 with TRBJ2-5; 10 nucleotides agree with TRBD2. The CDR3 consists of 14 residues. J gave up 5 bases and V 7 bases, and 7 bases lay outside the gene matches. Germline assignment: CDR1 LNHNV and CDR2 YYDKDF (reference sequence).

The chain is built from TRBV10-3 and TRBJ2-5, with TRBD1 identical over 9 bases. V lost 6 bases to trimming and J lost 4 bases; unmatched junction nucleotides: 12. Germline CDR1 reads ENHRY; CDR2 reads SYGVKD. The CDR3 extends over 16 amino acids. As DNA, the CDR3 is TGTGCCATCAGGCCGGGACAGGGTGGTTTGTTAGAGACCCAGTACTTC. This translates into CAIRPGQGGLLETQYF.

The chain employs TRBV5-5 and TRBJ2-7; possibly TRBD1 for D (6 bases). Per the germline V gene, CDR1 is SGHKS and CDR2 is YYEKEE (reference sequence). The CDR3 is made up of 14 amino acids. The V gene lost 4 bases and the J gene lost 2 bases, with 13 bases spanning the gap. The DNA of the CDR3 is TGTGCCAGCAGCCCTCCGGGACAAACCTACGAGCAGTACTTC. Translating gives CASSPPGQTYEQYF.

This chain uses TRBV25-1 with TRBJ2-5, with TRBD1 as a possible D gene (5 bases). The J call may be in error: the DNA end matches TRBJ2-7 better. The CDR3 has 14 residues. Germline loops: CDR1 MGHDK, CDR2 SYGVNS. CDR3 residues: CASSRGSSSVEQYF. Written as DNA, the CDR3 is TGTGCCAGCAGTAGGGGTAGTTCATCGGTCGAGCAGTACTTC.

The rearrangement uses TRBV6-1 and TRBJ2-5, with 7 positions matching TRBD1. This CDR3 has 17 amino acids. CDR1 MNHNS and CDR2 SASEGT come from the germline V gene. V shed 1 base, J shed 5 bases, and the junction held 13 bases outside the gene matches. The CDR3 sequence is CASSEEGPRGRWETQYF. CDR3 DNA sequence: TGTGCCAGCAGTGAAGAGGGGCCAAGGGGGCGGTGGGAGACCCAGTACTTC.

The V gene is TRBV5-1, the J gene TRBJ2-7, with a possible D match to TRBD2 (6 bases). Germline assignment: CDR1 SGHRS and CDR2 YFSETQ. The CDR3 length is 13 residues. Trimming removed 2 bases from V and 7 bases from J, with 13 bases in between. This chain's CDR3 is CASSFRDSEEQYF. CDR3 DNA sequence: TGCGCCAGCAGCTTCCGGGACTCGGAGGAGCAGTACTTC.

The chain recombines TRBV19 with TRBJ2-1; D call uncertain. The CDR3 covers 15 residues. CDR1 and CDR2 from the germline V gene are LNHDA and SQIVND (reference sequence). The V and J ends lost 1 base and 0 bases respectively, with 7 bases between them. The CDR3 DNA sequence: TGTGCCAGTAGTATAGGTATGAGCTCCTACAATGAGCAGTTCTTC. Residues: CASSIGMSSYNEQFF.

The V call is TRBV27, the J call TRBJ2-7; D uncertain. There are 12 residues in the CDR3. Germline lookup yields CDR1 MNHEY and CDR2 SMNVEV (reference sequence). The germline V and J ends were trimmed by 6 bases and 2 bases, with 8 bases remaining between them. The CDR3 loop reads CASRGDTYEQYF. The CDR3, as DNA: TGTGCCAGCAGGGGCGATACCTACGAGCAGTACTTC.

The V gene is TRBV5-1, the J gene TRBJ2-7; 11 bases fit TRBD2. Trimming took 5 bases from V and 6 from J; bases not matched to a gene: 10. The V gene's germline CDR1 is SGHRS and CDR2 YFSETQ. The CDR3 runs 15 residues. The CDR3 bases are TGCGCCAGCAGGGCTTGGTCTAGCGGGGGGAGCGAGCAGTACTTC. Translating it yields CASRAWSSGGSEQYF.

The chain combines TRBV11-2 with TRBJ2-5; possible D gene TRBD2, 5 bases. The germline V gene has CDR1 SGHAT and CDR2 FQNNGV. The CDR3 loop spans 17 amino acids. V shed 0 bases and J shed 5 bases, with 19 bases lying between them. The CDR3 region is CASSLDREGRPAETQYF. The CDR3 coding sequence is TGTGCCAGCAGCTTAGATCGCGAGGGCCGGCCCGCGGAGACCCAGTACTTC.